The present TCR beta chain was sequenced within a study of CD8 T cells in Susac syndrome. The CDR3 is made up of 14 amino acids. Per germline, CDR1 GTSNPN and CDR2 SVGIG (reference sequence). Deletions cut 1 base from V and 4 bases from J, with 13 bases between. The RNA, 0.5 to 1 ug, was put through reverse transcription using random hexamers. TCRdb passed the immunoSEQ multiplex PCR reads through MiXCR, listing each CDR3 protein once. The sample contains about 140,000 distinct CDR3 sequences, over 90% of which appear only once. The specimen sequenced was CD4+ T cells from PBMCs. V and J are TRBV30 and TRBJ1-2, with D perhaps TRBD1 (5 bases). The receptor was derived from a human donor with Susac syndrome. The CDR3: CAWSGGGDSYGYTF. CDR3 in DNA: TGTGCCTGGAGTGGGGGGGGAGACAGCTATGGCTACACCTTC.